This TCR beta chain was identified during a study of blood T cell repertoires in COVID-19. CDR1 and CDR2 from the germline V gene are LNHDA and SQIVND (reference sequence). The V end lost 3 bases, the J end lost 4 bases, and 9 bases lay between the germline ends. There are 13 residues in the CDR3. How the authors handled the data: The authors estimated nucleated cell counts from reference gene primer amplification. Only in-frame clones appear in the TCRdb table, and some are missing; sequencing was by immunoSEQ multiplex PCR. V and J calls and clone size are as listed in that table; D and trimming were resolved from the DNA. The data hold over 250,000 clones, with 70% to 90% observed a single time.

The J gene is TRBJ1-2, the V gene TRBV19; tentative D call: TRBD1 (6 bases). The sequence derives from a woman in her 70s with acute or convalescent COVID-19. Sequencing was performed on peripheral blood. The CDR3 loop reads CASSMGASYGYTF. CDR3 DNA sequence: TGTGCCAGTAGTATGGGGGCCTCCTATGGCTACACCTTC.